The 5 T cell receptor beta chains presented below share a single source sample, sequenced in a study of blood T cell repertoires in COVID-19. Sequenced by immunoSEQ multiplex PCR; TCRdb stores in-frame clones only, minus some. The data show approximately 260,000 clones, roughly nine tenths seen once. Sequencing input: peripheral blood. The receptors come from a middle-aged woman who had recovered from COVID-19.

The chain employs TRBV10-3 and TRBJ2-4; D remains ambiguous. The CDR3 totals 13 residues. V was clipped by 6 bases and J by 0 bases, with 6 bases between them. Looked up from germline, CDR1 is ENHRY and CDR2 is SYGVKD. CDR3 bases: TGTGCCATCAGCGCGATAGCCAAAAACATTCAGTACTTC. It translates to CAISAIAKNIQYF.

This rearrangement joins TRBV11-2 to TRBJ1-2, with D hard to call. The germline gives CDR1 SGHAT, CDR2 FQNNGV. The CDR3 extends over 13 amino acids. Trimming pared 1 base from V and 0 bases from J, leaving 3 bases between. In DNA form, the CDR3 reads TGTGCCAGCAGCTTAGCGGCTAACTATGGCTACACCTTC. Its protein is CASSLAANYGYTF.

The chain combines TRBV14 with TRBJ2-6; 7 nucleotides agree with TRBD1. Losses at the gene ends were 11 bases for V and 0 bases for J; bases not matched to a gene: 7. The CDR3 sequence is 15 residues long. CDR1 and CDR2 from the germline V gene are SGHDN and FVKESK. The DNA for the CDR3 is TGTGCCCCCAGGGGGTTTCGCTCTGGGGCCAACGTCCTGACTTTC. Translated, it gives CAPRGFRSGANVLTF.

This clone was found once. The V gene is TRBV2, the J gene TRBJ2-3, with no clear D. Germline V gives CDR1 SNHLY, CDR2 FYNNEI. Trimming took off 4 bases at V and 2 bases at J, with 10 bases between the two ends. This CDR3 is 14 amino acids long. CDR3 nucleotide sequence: TGTGCCAGCAGTGTTGCCCAGATCACAGATACGCAGTATTTT. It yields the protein CASSVAQITDTQYF.

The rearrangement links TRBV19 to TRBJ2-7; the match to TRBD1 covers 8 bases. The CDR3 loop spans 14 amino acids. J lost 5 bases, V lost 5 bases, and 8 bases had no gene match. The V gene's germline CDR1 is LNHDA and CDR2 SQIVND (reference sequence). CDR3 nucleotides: TGTGCCAGTAGTCAGCGACAGGGGCGCAACGAGCAGTACTTC. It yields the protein CASSQRQGRNEQYF.